One T cell receptor beta chain is described in this entry. The CDR3 does not close with the conserved phenylalanine or tryptophan, likely indicating a read error. This CDR3 comprises 15 residues. Trimming pared 6 bases from V and 0 bases from J, leaving 9 bases between. Per the germline V gene, CDR1 is SEHNR and CDR2 is FQNEAQ (reference sequence). The data stem from a study of response to subunit inactivated influenza vaccine. TCRdb itself ran the RT-PCR reads through MiXCR, one entry per CDR3 protein. The sample includes about 800,000 distinct CDR3 sequences, 21% of them seen just once. The source material was PBMCs from blood, sampled 4 to 6 days after vaccination. This receptor was obtained from a man aged 50 to 60 who received an inactivated influenza vaccine. The gene calls are TRBV7-9 and TRBJ2-6; tentative D call: TRBD2 (6 bases). CDR3 sequence reads: CASREGSSGANVLTL. Written as DNA, the CDR3 is TGTGCCAGCAGGGAGGGAAGCTCTGGGGCCAACGTCCTGACTCTC.